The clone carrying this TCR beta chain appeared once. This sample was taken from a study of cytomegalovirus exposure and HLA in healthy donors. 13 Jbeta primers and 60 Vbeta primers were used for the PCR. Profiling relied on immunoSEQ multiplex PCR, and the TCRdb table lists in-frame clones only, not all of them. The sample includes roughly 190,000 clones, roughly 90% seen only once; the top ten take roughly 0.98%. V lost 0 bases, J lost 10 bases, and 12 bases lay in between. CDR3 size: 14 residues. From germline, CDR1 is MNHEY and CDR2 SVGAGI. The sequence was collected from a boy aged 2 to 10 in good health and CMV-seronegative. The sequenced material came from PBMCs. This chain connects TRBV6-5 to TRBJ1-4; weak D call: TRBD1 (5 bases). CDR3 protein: CASSYSGGIGKLFF. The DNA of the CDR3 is TGTGCCAGCAGTTACTCGGGGGGGATTGGAAAACTGTTTTTT.